The 32 T cell receptor beta chains below all came from one sample that was sequenced in a study of graft-versus-host responses after intestinal transplantation. Antigen specificity for these receptors is unknown. Measured with immunoSEQ multiplex PCR; TCRdb has only the in-frame clones, and not every one. There are some 86,000 clones in the sample; 91% occur only once, and nearly 0.1% lies in the top ten. The sample in question was unstimulated CD4+ T cells sorted from spleen or lymph node cells, obtained before intestinal transplant. These receptors were obtained from a human donor who received an intestinal transplant.

The chain links TRBV19 to TRBJ2-1, with 9 bases matching TRBD2. Trimming at V came to 6 bases and at J to 9 bases, leaving 0 bases not matched to a gene. Per the germline V gene, CDR1 is LNHDA and CDR2 is SQIVND (reference sequence). The CDR3 has 11 amino acids. DNA for the CDR3: TGTGCCAGTAGGACTAGCGGTGAGCAGTTCTTC. This sequence encodes CASRTSGEQFF.

This chain uses TRBV19 with TRBJ1-1, with 10 bases aligning to TRBD1. The germline V gene encodes CDR1 LNHDA and CDR2 SQIVND (reference sequence). V dropped 7 bases and J dropped 5; count of bases not matched to a gene: 4. CDR3 length equals 13 residues. CDR3 sequence: CASMWTGGTEAFF. Here the CDR3 DNA reads TGTGCCAGTATGTGGACAGGGGGGACTGAAGCTTTCTTT.

The chain carries TRBV27 and TRBJ1-1; D unclear. Trimming stripped 2 bases from V and 1 base from J, with 11 bases between. The CDR3 is 15 amino acids. Per the germline V gene, CDR1 is MNHEY and CDR2 is SMNVEV (reference sequence). The CDR3 spells CASSLEGSTNTEAFF. CDR3 sequence (DNA): TGTGCCAGCAGTTTAGAGGGCTCCACGAACACTGAAGCTTTCTTT.

The chain carries TRBV29-1 and TRBJ2-6; 7 bases line up with TRBD1. Germline CDR1 is SQVTM and CDR2 is ANQGSEA. This CDR3 spans 14 amino acids. V was pared by 4 bases and J by 2 bases, with 2 bases of the junction left unmatched. CDR3 sequence (DNA): TGCAGCGTTGGGGACAGTGCTGGGGCCAACGTCCTGACTTTC. It yields the protein CSVGDSAGANVLTF.

The rearrangement joins TRBV6-6 to TRBJ1-1; weak D call: TRBD1 (5 bases). This CDR3 contains 12 residues. Germline CDR1 reads MNHNY; CDR2 reads SVGAGI (reference sequence). Deletions cut 5 bases from V and 7 bases from J, with 11 bases between. The CDR3 reads CASSRFTGEAFF. The CDR3 DNA reads as TGTGCCAGCAGTAGGTTTACAGGTGAAGCTTTCTTT.

This rearrangement joins TRBV4-3 to TRBJ1-1; no firm D call. V was cut by 1 base and J by 2 bases, with 8 bases left in between. CDR1 and CDR2 (germline): LGHNA, YSLEER. CDR3 length: 14 amino acids. The CDR3, as DNA: TGCGCCAGCAGCCAAGCGGGGTTCAACACTGAAGCTTTCTTT. This codes for CASSQAGFNTEAFF.

The J gene is TRBJ2-7, the V gene TRBV13; the match to TRBD1 covers 9 bases. Germline V CDR1 and CDR2: PRHDT, FYEKMQ (reference sequence). The CDR3 length is 17 residues. V lost 0 bases, J lost 6 bases, and 12 bases stayed unmatched. CDR3 residues: CASSLGGRPGQGAEQYF. The CDR3 region has the DNA TGTGCCAGCAGCTTAGGAGGACGCCCGGGACAGGGTGCCGAGCAGTACTTC.

V and J are TRBV4-3 and TRBJ1-4; perhaps TRBD1 as D (5 bases). Germline V gives CDR1 LGHNA, CDR2 YSLEER. The CDR3 sequence is 15 residues long. The V end was cut by 1 base, the J end by 6 bases, with 12 bases between. The chain's CDR3 is CASSQGQTKDEKLFF. The CDR3 DNA reads as TGCGCCAGCAGCCAAGGACAGACCAAAGATGAAAAACTGTTTTTT.

This rearrangement joins TRBV7-2 to TRBJ1-2, with 8 bases that match TRBD1. CDR3 length equals 17 residues. V gave up 1 base and J gave up 5 bases; unmatched junction bases: 12. Germline V gene sequence: CDR1 SGHTA, CDR2 FQGNSA. Here the CDR3 DNA reads TGTGCCAGCAGCTTAGACCTCAGGGGGCGGGTTTCTTATGGCTACACCTTC. This encodes CASSLDLRGRVSYGYTF.

The chain links TRBV19 to TRBJ1-2, with TRBD1 matching 10 bases. The J segment lost 8 bases and the V segment lost 5 bases, leaving 8 bases of the junction unmatched. This CDR3 region has 14 residues. CDR1 and CDR2 (germline): LNHDA, SQIVND (reference sequence). CDR3 region: CASSLYGTGEGYTF. CDR3 nucleotides: TGTGCCAGTAGTTTATATGGGACAGGGGAAGGCTACACCTTC.

The chain uses TRBV5-1 and TRBJ2-1; 10 nucleotides match TRBD2. Germline CDR1 reads SGHRS; CDR2 reads YFSETQ. The V and J ends lost 3 bases and 7 bases, in that order; junction bases with no gene match: 4. The CDR3 consists of 14 residues. Here the CDR3 DNA reads TGCGCCAGCAGCTCCCTAGCGGGGGAGAATGAGCAGTTCTTC. Residues: CASSSLAGENEQFF.

This rearrangement joins TRBV11-3 to TRBJ2-1, with 12 positions matching TRBD2. CDR1 and CDR2 (germline): SGHNT, YENEEA. The CDR3 covers 16 residues. The V gene end was trimmed by 6 bases and the J gene end by 8 bases; junction bases not matched to a gene: 11. CDR3 coding DNA: TGTGCCAGCAGTTACCATCTAGCGGGGGGGTTGGATGAGCAGTTCTTC. It translates to CASSYHLAGGLDEQFF.

The rearrangement links TRBV7-2 to TRBJ1-2; D is unresolved. The CDR3 covers 12 residues. Germline values: CDR1 SGHTA, CDR2 FQGNSA. Trimming shortened V by 3 bases and J by 8 bases, and 10 bases separated the two germline ends. In DNA form, the CDR3 reads TGTGCCAGCAGCTTCCAGGAACGGGGCTACACCTTC. Protein: CASSFQERGYTF.

The genes are TRBV29-1 and TRBJ2-1; perhaps TRBD2 as D (5 bases). The germline CDR1 and CDR2 sequences are SQVTM and ANQGSEA. This CDR3 region has 14 residues. Deletions cut 5 bases from V and 6 bases from J, with 17 bases between. The CDR3 here is CSVSSGVVRNEQFF. CDR3 coding DNA: TGCAGCGTTTCCTCCGGGGTAGTACGCAATGAGCAGTTCTTC.

The chain links TRBV25-1 to TRBJ2-7; the D gene is possibly TRBD1 (6 bases). The germline V gene encodes CDR1 MGHDK and CDR2 SYGVNS. This CDR3 is built from 15 residues. Trimming removed 5 bases from V and 0 bases from J, with 14 bases in between. The CDR3 DNA follows: TGTGCCAGCAGTCCAGACAGGCAAAGCTCCTACGAGCAGTACTTC. Translated: CASSPDRQSSYEQYF.

J is TRBJ2-7 and V is TRBV25-1, with a possible D match to TRBD1 (6 bases). V was pared by 1 base and J by 5 bases, with 24 bases between. Germline V gives CDR1 MGHDK, CDR2 SYGVNS. This CDR3 region has 18 residues. Here the CDR3 DNA reads TGTGCCAGCAGTGAATCAACAGTTGGGGCAGGGGTATGGAACGAGCAGTACTTC. Its translation is CASSESTVGAGVWNEQYF.

This clone has a single count. V and J are TRBV30 and TRBJ1-2; no clear D gene. The V and J ends lost 0 bases and 4 bases respectively, with 12 bases between them. This CDR3 comprises 14 residues. Germline loops: CDR1 GTSNPN, CDR2 SVGIG (reference sequence). As DNA, the CDR3 is TGTGCCTGGAGTGTAAGAGGAGGCTCCTATGGCTACACCTTC. As protein: CAWSVRGGSYGYTF.

CDR3 in amino acids: CAWSGRENQPQHF. CDR3 DNA: TGTGCCTGGAGTGGCAGGGAAAATCAGCCCCAGCATTTT. The chain uses TRBV30 and TRBJ1-5, with D possibly TRBD1 on 5 matching bases. CDR1 and CDR2 from the germline V gene are GTSNPN and SVGIG (reference sequence). Trimming shortened V by 1 base and J by 4 bases, and 8 bases separated the two germline ends. This CDR3 has 13 amino acids.

The CDR3 spells CASSLLAGGGYTF. The CDR3 region has the DNA TGTGCCAGCAGCTTACTTGCGGGCGGTGGCTACACCTTC. The chain links TRBV7-9 to TRBJ1-2; no firm D call. Trimming left V 2 bases short and J 7 bases short, with 11 bases between. The CDR3 is 13 amino acids. The germline CDR1 and CDR2 sequences are SEHNR and FQNEAQ (reference sequence).

This chain joins TRBV5-1 and TRBJ2-7; a weak D match, TRBD1 (5 bases). The V gene's germline CDR1 is SGHRS and CDR2 YFSETQ. CDR3 length: 14 residues. V was pared by 0 bases and J by 4 bases, with 11 bases between. The CDR3 coding sequence is TGCGCCAGCAGCTTGGGGCAGGGTATATACGAGCAGTACTTC. It encodes CASSLGQGIYEQYF.

The rearrangement joins TRBV27 to TRBJ2-3, with D hard to call. Germline V gene data show CDR1 as MNHEY and CDR2 as SMNVEV (reference sequence). The CDR3 loop spans 13 amino acids. Trimming pared 0 bases from V and 6 bases from J, leaving 7 bases between. CDR3 in amino acids: CASSLSRYDTQYF. As DNA, the CDR3 is TGTGCCAGCAGTTTATCCCGGTATGATACGCAGTATTTT.

The chain combines TRBV5-4 with TRBJ1-3; maybe TRBD1 (5 bases). The CDR3 loop spans 16 amino acids. Germline values: CDR1 SGHNT, CDR2 YYREEE (reference sequence). V was shortened by 0 bases and J by 0 bases, with 10 bases between the two germline ends. CDR3 bases: TGTGCCAGCAGCTTGGACAGGCGCCTCTCTGGAAACACCATATATTTT. Translating gives CASSLDRRLSGNTIYF.

This clone has only a few counts. This chain uses TRBV10-1 with TRBJ2-2; 8 nucleotides agree with TRBD1. CDR1 is WNHNN and CDR2 is SYGVQD in the germline V gene (reference sequence). J was trimmed by 7 bases and V by 4 bases; bases with no gene match: 5. This CDR3 contains 14 residues. CDR3 in amino acids: CASSGGQGSGELFF. The DNA for the CDR3 is TGCGCCAGCAGTGGAGGACAGGGTAGCGGGGAGCTGTTTTTT.

The genes are TRBV7-9 and TRBJ1-1; D remains ambiguous. Between the trimmed V and J ends, which lost 2 bases and 8 bases, there was a span of 6 bases. The CDR3 sequence is 11 residues long. CDR1 and CDR2 (germline): SEHNR, FQNEAQ (reference sequence). CDR3 nucleotides: TGTGCCAGCAGCTTACAACTGGAAGCTTTCTTT. This gives the protein CASSLQLEAFF.

The chain uses TRBV5-6 and TRBJ1-6, with D perhaps matching TRBD1 (5 bases). CDR1 SGHDT and CDR2 YYEEEE come from the germline V gene. V was clipped by 3 bases and J by 8 bases, with 12 bases between them. The CDR3 sequence is 14 residues long. CDR3: CASSSQAGDSPLHF. DNA of the CDR3: TGTGCCAGCAGCTCCCAGGCGGGGGATTCACCCCTCCACTTT.

This chain connects TRBV19 to TRBJ1-2; possibly TRBD1 for D (6 bases). This CDR3 comprises 13 residues. Trimming stripped 9 bases from V and 6 bases from J, with 17 bases between. CDR1 LNHDA and CDR2 SQIVND come from the germline V gene (reference sequence). CDR3 sequence reads: CASIDRKQHGYTF. The CDR3 DNA reads TGTGCCAGCATCGACAGGAAGCAGCATGGCTACACCTTC.

The chain couples TRBV7-9 to TRBJ2-7; possibly TRBD2 for D (6 bases). The V gene's germline CDR1 is SEHNR and CDR2 FQNEAQ (reference sequence). The CDR3 is 13 amino acids. V gave up 8 bases and J gave up 3 bases, with 14 bases separating them. The chain's CDR3 is CASRGSHHYEQYF. The CDR3 nucleotides read TGTGCCAGCCGGGGGTCCCACCACTACGAGCAGTACTTC.

The chain has TRBV7-2 and TRBJ2-7; 9 nucleotides align to TRBD2. Germline V CDR1 and CDR2: SGHTA, FQGNSA. V gave up 2 bases and J gave up 2 bases; unmatched junction bases: 7. The CDR3 is 16 amino acids. Here the CDR3 reads CASSLSGAGGAYEQYF. CDR3 DNA sequence: TGTGCCAGCAGCTTATCGGGAGCGGGGGGCGCCTACGAGCAGTACTTC. The complete variable domain, with remaining parts taken from reference TRBV7-2 and TRBJ2-7, reads GAGVSQSPSNKVTEKGKDVELRCDPISGHTALYWYRQSLGQGLEFLIYFQGNSAPDKSGLPSDRFSAERTGGSVSTLTIQRTQQEDSAVYLCASSLSGAGGAYEQYFGPGTRLTVT.

This clone was found a few times. This sequence joins TRBV19 and TRBJ1-3; D not resolved. V shed 3 bases and J shed 1 base, with 10 bases lying between them. The CDR3 extends over 15 amino acids. CDR1 and CDR2 (germline): LNHDA, SQIVND (reference sequence). CDR3 protein: CASSMAGSSGNTIYF. CDR3 DNA: TGTGCCAGTAGTATGGCGGGGAGTTCTGGAAACACCATATATTTT.

The chain couples TRBV30 to TRBJ1-2; 9 bases map to TRBD1. J gave up 4 bases and V 2 bases, and 5 bases lay outside the gene matches. The germline gives CDR1 GTSNPN, CDR2 SVGIG (reference sequence). The CDR3 extends over 14 amino acids. Here the CDR3 DNA reads TGTGCCTGGAGTTTGACAGGGGGTAGCTATGGCTACACCTTC. It is translated as CAWSLTGGSYGYTF.

The chain uses TRBV7-2 and TRBJ2-7; TRBD2 matches 7 bases. Germline V gene lookup returns CDR1 SGHTA and CDR2 FQGNSA. The CDR3 sequence is 15 residues long. V trimming: 1 base; J trimming: 2 bases; junction bases outside the gene matches: 5. The chain's CDR3 is CASSLVLAATYEQYF. The CDR3 DNA follows: TGTGCCAGCAGCTTAGTCCTAGCGGCGACCTACGAGCAGTACTTC.

V usage is TRBV7-2 and J usage is TRBJ2-1; 9 bases are a match to TRBD1. CDR1 is SGHTA and CDR2 is FQGNSA in the germline V gene. This CDR3 is built from 17 residues. The J segment lost 5 bases and the V segment lost 4 bases, leaving 12 bases of the junction unmatched. In nucleotides, the CDR3 is TGTGCCAGCAGCTCCGGATGGGACAGGGTCTACGACAATGAGCAGTTCTTC. Residues: CASSSGWDRVYDNEQFF.